These T cell receptor beta chains were read from a single sample in a study of T cell responses to AZD1222 COVID-19 vaccine. Clones were sequenced by immunoSEQ multiplex PCR, and TCRdb holds only the in-frame ones, with some missing. The data contain over 95,000 clones, roughly 85% of them seen just once; the ten biggest clones take up around 3.1%. The sequenced sample was peripheral blood, obtained on day 0 of AZD1222 vaccination. The receptors were sampled from an adult in good health. Both conserved end residues are part of each CDR3. D genes are given only for firm matches. Size values are once, few and many counts, or a class for expanded clones, and some rows have none.

TRBJ2-5,-,17,TRBV27,-,CASSLGGGGRPQETQYF,TGTGCCAGCAGTTTAGGGGGTGGGGGGCGCCCCCAAGAGACCCAGTACTTC
TRBJ1-3,TRBD1,13,TRBV6-2/TRBV6-3,-,CASSWDSLNTIYF,TGTGCCAGCAGCTGGGACAGCCTAAACACCATATATTTT
TRBJ2-4,TRBD2,15,TRBV7-2,-,CASSLSGRNKNIQYF,TGTGCCAGCAGCCTTAGCGGGAGGAACAAAAACATTCAGTACTTC
TRBJ2-1,TRBD2,15,TRBV7-2,-,CASSLSSGGHNEQFF,TGTGCCAGCAGCTTATCTAGCGGGGGTCACAATGAGCAGTTCTTC
TRBJ2-3,-,14,TRBV13,once,CASSSPEGNDTQYF,TGTGCCAGCAGCTCCCCCGAAGGAAACGATACGCAGTATTTT
TRBJ2-2,-,14,TRBV2,-,CASRGLFYTGELFF,TGTGCCAGCAGGGGGCTATTTTACACCGGGGAGCTGTTTTTT
TRBJ1-1,-,12,TRBV7-9,few,CASSLGWIEAFF,TGTGCCAGCAGCTTAGGGTGGATTGAAGCTTTCTTT
TRBJ2-1,-,14,TRBV5-1,-,CASSRTRDSIDQFF,TGTGCCAGCAGCCGAACCCGGGACTCAATCGACCAGTTCTTC
TRBJ2-1,TRBD2,11,TRBV27,-,CASRGRGEQFF,TGTGCCAGCAGGGGGAGGGGTGAGCAGTTCTTC
TRBJ2-1,-,13,TRBV19,-,CASSSVRGNEQFF,TGTGCCAGTAGTTCGGTCCGGGGAAATGAGCAGTTCTTC
TRBJ1-2,-,16,TRBV4-3,-,CASSQGPEVTLYGYTF,TGCGCCAGCAGCCAAGGGCCCGAAGTAACCCTCTATGGCTACACCTTC
TRBJ2-5,TRBD2,15,TRBV6-5,-,CASSRAGTGQETQYF,TGTGCCAGCAGTCGAGCGGGGACGGGTCAAGAGACCCAGTACTTC
TRBJ2-3,TRBD2,14,TRBV7-9,-,CASSLVAGVDTQYF,TGTGCCAGCAGCTTAGTGGCGGGAGTAGATACGCAGTATTTT
TRBJ1-5,-,12,TRBV29-1,-,CSAGNSNQPQHF,TGCAGCGCAGGGAATAGCAATCAGCCCCAGCATTTT
TRBJ1-5,-,12,TRBV12-3/TRBV12-4,-,CASSTGYQPQHF,TGTGCCAGCAGTACAGGATATCAGCCCCAGCATTTT
TRBJ2-3,TRBD2,15,TRBV2,few,CASSPLAGSADTQYF,TGTGCCAGCAGTCCGCTAGCGGGGAGCGCAGATACGCAGTATTTT
TRBJ2-1,-,15,TRBV30,-,CAWSVPSLARNEQFF,TGTGCCTGGAGTGTACCATCCCTAGCACGTAATGAGCAGTTCTTC
TRBJ2-2,TRBD2,15,TRBV11-3,-,CASSSLAGGAGELFF,TGTGCCAGCAGCTCCCTGGCGGGGGGGGCCGGGGAGCTGTTTTTT
TRBJ2-7,-,14,TRBV7-2,-,CASREQGVSYEQYF,TGTGCCAGCAGGGAACAGGGAGTCTCCTACGAGCAGTACTTC
TRBJ1-2,TRBD1,17,TRBV30,-,CAWSVLTWGQGNYGYTF,TGTGCCTGGAGTGTATTAACTTGGGGACAGGGGAACTATGGCTACACCTTC
TRBJ2-3,TRBD2,14,TRBV7-2,-,CASSWGLAWDTQYF,TGTGCCAGCAGCTGGGGACTAGCGTGGGATACGCAGTATTTT
TRBJ2-7,-,14,TRBV7-2,-,CASSLAGTSYEQYF,TGTGCCAGCAGCTTAGCGGGGACCTCCTACGAGCAGTACTTC
TRBJ1-5,TRBD1,13,TRBV11-3,-,CASSPRQGQPQHF,TGTGCCAGCAGCCCAAGACAGGGTCAGCCCCAGCATTTT
TRBJ1-1,-,11,TRBV3-1/TRBV3-2,-,CASVGNTEAFF,TGTGCCAGCGTGGGGAACACTGAAGCTTTCTTT
TRBJ1-6,-,13,TRBV30,-,CAWSGERNSPLHF,TGTGCCTGGAGTGGGGAGCGGAATTCACCCCTCCACTTT
TRBJ1-5,-,14,TRBV3-1/TRBV3-2,-,CASSLRGSYQPQHF,TGTGCCAGCAGCCTGAGGGGCAGCTATCAGCCCCAGCATTTT
TRBJ2-7,-,12,TRBV7-9,-,CASSPQGSEQYF,TGTGCCAGCAGCCCCCAGGGGTCCGAGCAGTACTTC
TRBJ1-1,TRBD1,16,TRBV27,-,CASSSSQGARTAEAFF,TGTGCCAGCAGTTCATCTCAGGGGGCTCGAACCGCTGAAGCTTTCTTT
TRBJ2-1,-,19,TRBV2,-,CASSGALSLSGGTYNEQFF,TGTGCCAGCAGTGGGGCCCTCTCCCTTTCCGGGGGCACCTACAATGAGCAGTTCTTC
TRBJ1-1,-,15,TRBV7-2,-,CASSLARGEYTEAFF,TGTGCCAGCAGCTTAGCGCGGGGAGAATACACTGAAGCTTTCTTT
TRBJ2-3,-,12,TRBV25-1,once,CASSALANTQYF,TGTGCCAGCAGTGCTTTAGCGAATACGCAGTATTTT
TRBJ1-1,-,14,TRBV5-1,-,CASSLNSMNTEAFF,TGCGCCAGCAGCTTGAACAGCATGAACACTGAAGCTTTCTTT
TRBJ1-1,-,15,TRBV6-5,-,CASKWGTTGNTEAFF,TGTGCCAGCAAGTGGGGAACTACAGGGAACACTGAAGCTTTCTTT
TRBJ2-3,TRBD2,15,TRBV18,-,CASSPTGGSTDTQYF,TGTGCCAGCTCACCGACGGGAGGGAGCACAGATACGCAGTATTTT
TRBJ2-2,-,11,TRBV19,-,CASSITRELFF,TGTGCCAGTAGTATAACCCGGGAGCTGTTTTTT
TRBJ2-1,TRBD2,16,TRBV6-6,-,CASSPSPGLATHEQFF,TGTGCCAGCAGTCCTTCTCCGGGACTAGCGACCCATGAGCAGTTCTTC
TRBJ2-6,-,15,TRBV7-2,-,CASSFGSSGANVLTF,TGTGCCAGCAGCTTCGGGTCTTCTGGGGCCAACGTCCTGACTTTC
TRBJ1-1,-,13,TRBV10-3,-,CAISESGNTEAFF,TGTGCCATCAGTGAGTCAGGGAACACTGAAGCTTTCTTT
TRBJ1-5,TRBD1,12,TRBV18,-,CASSPATGSKHF,TGTGCCAGCTCACCCGCGACAGGGTCGAAGCATTTT
TRBJ2-3,TRBD2,15,TRBV2,-,CASGLAGGSTDTQYF,TGTGCCAGCGGACTAGCGGGGGGCAGCACAGATACGCAGTATTTT
TRBJ1-2,TRBD1,13,TRBV29-1,once,CSVGGDREYGYTF,TGCAGCGTGGGAGGGGACAGGGAATATGGCTACACCTTC
TRBJ1-6,TRBD1,18,TRBV6-2/TRBV6-3,-,CASSYKGTGTRLYSPLHF,TGTGCCAGCAGTTATAAGGGGACAGGGACACGGCTGTATTCACCCCTCCACTTT